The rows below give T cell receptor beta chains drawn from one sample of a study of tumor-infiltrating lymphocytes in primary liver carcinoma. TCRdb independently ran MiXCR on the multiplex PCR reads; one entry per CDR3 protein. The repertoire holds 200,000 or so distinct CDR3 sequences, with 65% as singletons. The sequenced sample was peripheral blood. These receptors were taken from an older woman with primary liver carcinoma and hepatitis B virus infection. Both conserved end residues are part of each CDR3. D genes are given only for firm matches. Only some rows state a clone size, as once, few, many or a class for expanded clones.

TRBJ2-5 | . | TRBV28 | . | CANSRREQETQCF | TGTGCCAACAGTCGACGGGAACAAGAGACCCAGTGCTTC
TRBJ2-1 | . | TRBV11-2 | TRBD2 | CASSSYRLSSGAFNEQFF | TGTGCCAGCAGCTCTTATCGACTTTCTAGCGGGGCTTTCAATGAGCAGTTTTTC
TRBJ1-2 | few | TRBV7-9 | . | CASSLAPHYGYTF | TGTGCCAGCAGCTTAGCACCCCACTATGGCTACACCTTC
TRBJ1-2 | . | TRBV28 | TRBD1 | CASRIRGRNYGYTF | TGTGCCAGCAGAATCAGGGGGCGAAACTATGGCTACACCTTC
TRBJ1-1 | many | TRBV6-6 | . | CASSLTGNTEAFF | TGTGCCAGCAGTCTCACAGGTAACACTGAAGCTTTCTTT
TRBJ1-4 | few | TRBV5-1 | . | CASSLDRASATNEKLFF | TGCGCCAGCAGCTTGGACAGGGCGAGTGCAACTAATGAAAAACTGTTTTTT
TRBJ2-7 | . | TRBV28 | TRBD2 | CATYRTSSDYEQYF | TGTGCCACCTACCGGACTAGCTCCGACTACGAGCAGTACTTC
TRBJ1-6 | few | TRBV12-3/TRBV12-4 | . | CASSPLGGIGSPLHF | TGTGCCAGCAGTCCCCTAGGGGGGATCGGGTCACCCCTCCACTTT
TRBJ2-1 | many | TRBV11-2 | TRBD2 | CASSLGGTSGTNEQFF | TGTGCCAGCAGCTTAGGGGGGACTAGCGGGACCAATGAGCAGTTCTTC
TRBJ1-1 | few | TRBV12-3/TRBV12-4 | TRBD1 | CASRGIRTGPNTEAFF | TGTGCCAGCAGGGGGATTAGGACAGGGCCGAACACTGAAGCTTTCTTT
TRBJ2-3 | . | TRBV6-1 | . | CASSMGGPTDTQYF | TGTGCTAGCAGTATGGGGGGCCCGACAGATACGCAGTATTTT
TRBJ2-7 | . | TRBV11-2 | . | CASSFWDMYEQYF | TGTGCCAGCAGCTTTTGGGACATGTACGAGCAGTACTTC
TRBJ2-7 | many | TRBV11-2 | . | CASSLELFYEQYF | TGTGCCAGCAGCTTAGAACTATTCTACGAGCAGTACTTC
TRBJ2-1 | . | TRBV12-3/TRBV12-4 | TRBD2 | CASSSGLAGRDNEQIF | TGTGCCAGCAGTTCGGGACTAGCGGGACGGGATAATGAGCAGATCTTC
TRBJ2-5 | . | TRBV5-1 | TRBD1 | CASSLGVSGGGETQCF | TGCGCCAGCAGCTTGGGAGTGTCAGGGGGCGGAGAGACCCAGTGCTTC
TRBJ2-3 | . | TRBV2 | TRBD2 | CASSLTSGTSTDTQYF | TGTGCCAGCAGCCTGACTAGCGGGACGAGCACAGATACGCAGTATTTT
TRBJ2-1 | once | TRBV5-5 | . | CTSSSLLRSGYMHEQFF | TGTACCAGCAGCTCCCTACTACGATCGGGTTATATGCATGAGCAGTTCTTC
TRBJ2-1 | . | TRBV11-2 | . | CTSSLVMADPYNEQFF | TGTACCAGCAGCTTAGTTATGGCAGACCCCTACAATGAGCAATTCTTC
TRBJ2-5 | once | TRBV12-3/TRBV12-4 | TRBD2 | CTSSSSSGEETQYF | TGTACCAGCAGTTCCAGTAGCGGGGAAGAGACCCAGTACTTC
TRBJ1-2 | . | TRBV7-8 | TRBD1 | CASSLDADRGSYTF | TGTGCCAGCAGCTTAGACGCGGACAGGGGTAGCTACACCTTC
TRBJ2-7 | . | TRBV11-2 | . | CACSLVQGGYGQYF | TGTGCCTGCAGCTTAGTTCAGGGGGGCTACGGGCAGTACTTC
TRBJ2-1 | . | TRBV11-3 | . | CTSSGRTNGNNEQFF | TGCACCAGCAGCGGGCGGACTAACGGGAATAATGAGCAGTTTTTC
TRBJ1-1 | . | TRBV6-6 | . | CASSYGRLGRVVPEAFF | TGTGCCAGCAGTTACGGGCGGCTGGGTAGGGTGGTGCCTGAAGCTTTCTTT
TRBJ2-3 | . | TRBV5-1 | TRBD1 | CASTPDRGNTDTQYF | TGCGCCAGCACCCCGGACAGGGGGAACACAGATACGCAGTATTTT
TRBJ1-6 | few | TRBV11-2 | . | CANSLDPGSPLHF | TGTGCTAACAGCTTAGATCCGGGCTCACCCCTCCACTTT
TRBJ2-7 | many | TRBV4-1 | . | CASSHRYGPSTSSEQYF | TGCGCCAGCAGCCACCGTTACGGGCCTTCAACTTCCAGCGAGCAGTACTTC
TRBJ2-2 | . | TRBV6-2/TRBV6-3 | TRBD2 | CANRWGLRATGELFF | TGTGCCAACAGATGGGGACTAAGGGCCACCGGGGAGCTGTTTTTT
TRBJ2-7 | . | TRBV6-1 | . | CASSVGQVDYEQYF | TGTGCCAGCAGTGTTGGGCAAGTGGACTACGAGCAGTACTTC
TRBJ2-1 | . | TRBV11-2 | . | CAGSTGSGDPYYNEQFF | TGTGCCGGCAGCACTGGTAGTGGGGACCCTTACTACAATGAGCAGTTCTTC
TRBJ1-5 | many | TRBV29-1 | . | CSVGENSNQPQHF | TGCAGCGTTGGAGAGAACAGCAATCAGCCCCAGCATTTT
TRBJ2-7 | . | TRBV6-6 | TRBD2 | CASSYRGTSGRNEQYF | TGTGCCAGCAGTTACAGAGGGACTAGCGGGAGAAACGAGCAGTACTTC
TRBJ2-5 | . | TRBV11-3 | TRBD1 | CASSRDRGRETEYF | TGTGCCAGTAGCAGAGACAGGGGGCGAGAGACCGAGTACTTC
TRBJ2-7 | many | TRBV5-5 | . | CASSLGRSGDYEQYF | TGTGCCAGCAGCTTAGGACGTTCCGGGGACTACGAGCAGTACTTC
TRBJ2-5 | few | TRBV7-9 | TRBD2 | CASSSTSGSVSSYQETQYF | TGTGCCAGCAGCTCGACTAGCGGGAGCGTATCTTCGTACCAAGAGACCCAGTACTTC
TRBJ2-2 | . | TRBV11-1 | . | CASNLESRLVNSGELFF | TGTGCCAGCAACTTAGAATCTCGGCTAGTAAATTCCGGGGAACTGTTTTTT
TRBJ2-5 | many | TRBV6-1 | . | CASSEASRVFETQYF | TGTGCCAGCAGTGAAGCCAGTCGGGTTTTCGAGACCCAGTACTTC
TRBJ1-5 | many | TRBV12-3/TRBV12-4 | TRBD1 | CASRTGTDNQPQHF | TGTGCCAGCAGGACCGGGACAGATAATCAGCCCCAGCATTTT
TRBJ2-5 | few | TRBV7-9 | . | CASSAIGPRMETQYF | TGTGCCAGCAGCGCCATCGGACCAAGAATGGAGACCCAGTACTTC
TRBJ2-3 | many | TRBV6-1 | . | CASIALGGPTDTQYF | TGTGCCAGCATCGCTTTGGGGGGGCCCACAGATACGCAGTATTTT
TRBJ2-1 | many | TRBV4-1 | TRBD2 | CASSQDLSGNNEQFF | TGCGCCAGCAGCCAAGACCTTAGCGGGAACAATGAGCAGTTCTTC
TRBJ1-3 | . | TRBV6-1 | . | CASSAGLDGNTIYF | TGTGCCAGCAGTGCTGGTCTCGATGGAAACACCATATATTTT
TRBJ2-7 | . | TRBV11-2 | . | CAISLEGGPYEQYF | TGTGCCATCAGCTTAGAAGGAGGCCCCTACGAACAGTACTTC
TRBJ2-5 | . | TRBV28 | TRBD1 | CASSLDRGPPRASQYF | TGTGCCAGCAGTCTCGACAGGGGGCCCCCGCGGGCGTCCCAGTACTTC
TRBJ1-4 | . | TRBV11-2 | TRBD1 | CASSWGDRRTERLFF | TGTGCTAGCAGCTGGGGGGACAGGAGGACGGAAAGACTGTTTTTT
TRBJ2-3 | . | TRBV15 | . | CATSKTTSIDTQYF | TGTGCCACCAGCAAGACAACTAGCATAGATACGCAGTATTTT
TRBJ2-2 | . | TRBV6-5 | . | CASSSGARGTGELFF | TGTGCCAGCAGTTCGGGGGCAAGGGGCACCGGGGAGCTGTTTTTT
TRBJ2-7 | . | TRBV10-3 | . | CVISESPLRAYEQYF | TGTGTCATCAGCGAGTCCCCACTCCGAGCCTACGAGCAGTACTTC
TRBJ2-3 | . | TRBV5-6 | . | CTSSLVGDRSTDTQYF | TGTACCAGCAGCTTGGTTGGTGACAGGAGCACAGATACGCAGTATTTT
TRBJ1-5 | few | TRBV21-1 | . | CASSKRWPYSNQPQHF | TGTGCCAGCAGCAAGAGATGGCCCTATAGCAATCAGCCCCAGCATTTT